This T cell receptor beta chain emerged from a study of blood T cell repertoires in COVID-19. At the level of the study: The samples span acute and convalescent COVID-19 from the United States, Italy and Spain. The cDNA or gDNA used as material had been derived from T cells, B-cell-depleted T cells, or PBMCs.

V lost 6 bases and J 5 bases, leaving 16 bases between the germline ends. Germline CDR1 is SGHVS and CDR2 is FQNEAQ. The CDR3 length is 15 residues. Authors' methods: Counts of nucleated cells, estimated from reference gene primer amplification, were obtained. Sequenced by immunoSEQ multiplex PCR; TCRdb stores in-frame clones only, minus some. V and J calls plus clone size are reproduced from that table; the DNA served to infer D and trimming. The data show tens of thousands of clones, nearly 90% seen once. The clonotype comes from a man aged 60 to 69 with acute or convalescent COVID-19. V is TRBV7-8 and J is TRBJ2-2, with D perhaps TRBD1 (6 bases). The sequenced sample was peripheral blood. The DNA of the CDR3 is TGTGCCAGCAGTCCGAGAGGGGGAAGGACCGGGGAGCTGTTTTTT. This translates into CASSPRGGRTGELFF.